The rows below give T cell receptor beta chains drawn from one sample of a study of blood T cell repertoires in COVID-19. Profiling relied on immunoSEQ multiplex PCR, and the TCRdb table lists in-frame clones only, not all of them. The sample contains some 170,000 clones, almost 80% of which appear only once. Sequencing was performed on peripheral blood. The receptors stem from a woman aged 70 to 79 with acute or convalescent COVID-19. CDR3s include the opening cysteine and the closing phenylalanine or tryptophan. D genes are given only for firm matches. Expanded clones get a size class; other rows say once, few or many, or leave the size out.

>TRBV18|TRBJ1-5|.|.
TGTGCCAGCTCACCCACGTTAGGAGACAATCAGCCCCAGCATTTT
CASSPTLGDNQPQHF
>TRBV2|TRBJ1-1|.|.
TGTGCCAGCAGGGGGGAGGCTGAAGCTTTCTTT
CASRGEAEAFF
>TRBV6-5|TRBJ2-4|few|TRBD1
TGTGCCAGCGTACGGGACAGGGGAGCCAAAAACATTCAGTACTTC
CASVRDRGAKNIQYF
>TRBV14|TRBJ1-1|.|.
TGTGCCAGCAGCCTGTTGGGCTTGGGTGAAGCTTTCTTT
CASSLLGLGEAFF
>TRBV5-5|TRBJ2-7|.|.
TGTGCCAGCAGCTTGGATTTAGGGACTGTCATGTACGAGCAGTACTTC
CASSLDLGTVMYEQYF
>TRBV19|TRBJ1-2|once|.
TGTGCCAGTAGTTCTCCAGGGAGGGCGGGCTATGGCTACACCTTC
CASSSPGRAGYGYTF
>TRBV19|TRBJ1-4|.|.
TGTGCCAGTAGCGACAGAGTGGATGAAAAACTGTTTTTT
CASSDRVDEKLFF
>TRBV24-1|TRBJ1-4|.|.
TGTGCCACCAGTGATTTGATCGGTGAAAAACTGTTTTTT
CATSDLIGEKLFF
>TRBV7-2|TRBJ2-5|.|TRBD1
TGTGCCAGCAGCTGGGGGTGGGACAGGGAAGGGGTGGAGACCCAGTACTTC
CASSWGWDREGVETQYF
>TRBV7-9|TRBJ1-1|.|.
TGTGCCAGCAGCTCCGCACACAAGAACACTGAAGCTTTCTTT
CASSSAHKNTEAFF
>TRBV7-9|TRBJ1-3|.|TRBD1
TGTGCCAGCACCCTAACAGGGGATGCTGGAAACACCATATATTTT
CASTLTGDAGNTIYF
>TRBV19|TRBJ2-2|.|.
TGTGCCAGTTGTGACCTCAACCGGGCCGGGGAGCTGTTTTTT
CASCDLNRAGELFF
>TRBV18|TRBJ1-1|many|.
TGTGCCAGCTCGGTCTCCGGGGTGAACACTGAAGCTTTCTTT
CASSVSGVNTEAFF
>TRBV5-6|TRBJ2-1|.|.
TGTGCCAGCACCACCGGGCTACGGGGTGTTGAGCAGTTCTTC
CASTTGLRGVEQFF
>TRBV5-4|TRBJ2-2|.|TRBD2
TGTGCCAGCAGGTCGGGACTAGCGGGAGTGGTCACCGGGGAGCTGTTTTTT
CASRSGLAGVVTGELFF
>TRBV24-1|TRBJ2-2|.|.
TGTGCCACCAGTGATCGAATGAAACTGAACACCGGGGAGCTGTTTTTT
CATSDRMKLNTGELFF
>TRBV19|TRBJ1-1|.|TRBD1
TGTGCCAGTAAAGGGACAGGGGGCACTGAAGCTTTCTTT
CASKGTGGTEAFF
>TRBV6-1|TRBJ1-5|.|.
TGTGCCAGCAGTGAAGACAGAAGCAATCAGCCCCAGCATTTT
CASSEDRSNQPQHF
>TRBV6-5|TRBJ2-7|.|.
TGTGCCAGCAGTTTTGGGCAGGGCCCCTACGAGCAGTACTTC
CASSFGQGPYEQYF
>TRBV4-1|TRBJ2-3|.|TRBD2
TGCGCCAGCAGTTACGGACTAGCGGGAGGCACAGATACGCAGTATTTT
CASSYGLAGGTDTQYF
>TRBV10-3|TRBJ2-1|many|TRBD2
TGTGCCATCAGTGAATCGGCGGGGTTGGCTAGCGGGACTCGATTGGATGAGCAGTTCTTC
CAISESAGLASGTRLDEQFF
>TRBV7-9|TRBJ2-7|.|.
TGTGCCAGCAGCTTAGCGGGCAGCACCTACGAGCAGTACTTC
CASSLAGSTYEQYF